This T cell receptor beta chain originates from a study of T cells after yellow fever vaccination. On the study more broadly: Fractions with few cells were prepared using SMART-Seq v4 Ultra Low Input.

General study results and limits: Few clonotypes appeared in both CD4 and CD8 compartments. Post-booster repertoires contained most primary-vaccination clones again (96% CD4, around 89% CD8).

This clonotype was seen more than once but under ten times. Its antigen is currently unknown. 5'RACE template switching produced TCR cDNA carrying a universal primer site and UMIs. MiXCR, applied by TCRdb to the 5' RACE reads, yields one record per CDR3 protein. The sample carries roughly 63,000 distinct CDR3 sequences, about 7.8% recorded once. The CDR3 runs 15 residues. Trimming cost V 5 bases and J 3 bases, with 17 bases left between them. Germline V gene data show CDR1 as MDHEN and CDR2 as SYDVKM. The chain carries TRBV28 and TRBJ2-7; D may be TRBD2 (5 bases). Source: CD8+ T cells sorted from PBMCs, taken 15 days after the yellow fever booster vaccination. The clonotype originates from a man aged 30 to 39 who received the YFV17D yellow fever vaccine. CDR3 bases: TGTGCCAGCAGTCCCTCCGCAACCGGGAACTACGAGCAGTACTTC. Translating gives CASSPSATGNYEQYF.